The next 30 T cell receptor beta chains were all read from a single sample in a study of T-cell reconstitution after alpha-beta-depleted transplantation in children. Unique molecular identifiers featured in how the TCRbeta library was prepared. TCRdb recomputed calls from the PCR reads with MiXCR, one row per CDR3 protein. The table records roughly 790,000 distinct CDR3 sequences, under 20% of them present only once. Sequenced material: PBMCs, mostly from graft donor cells, taken 360 days after TCRalphabeta/CD19-depleted stem cell transplant. The receptors were gathered from a male patient younger than 18 who had a stem cell transplant for acute lymphoblastic leukemia, so the T cells may come from the graft donor.

The CDR3 spells CASSLSSGTKSSYNEQFF. The CDR3 DNA is TGTGCCAGCAGCTTAAGTAGCGGGACCAAGAGCTCCTACAATGAGCAGTTCTTC. The chain carries TRBV11-2 and TRBJ2-1, with 8 nucleotides matching TRBD2. V shed 2 bases, J shed 0 bases, and the junction held 9 bases outside the gene matches. The V gene's germline CDR1 is SGHAT and CDR2 FQNNGV. The length of the CDR3 is 18 residues.

V gene TRBV27 combines with J gene TRBJ1-1; weak D call: TRBD1 (5 bases). The germline V gene has CDR1 MNHEY and CDR2 SMNVEV (reference sequence). V was cut by 3 bases and J by 0 bases, with 8 bases left in between. The CDR3 extends over 14 amino acids. For the CDR3, the DNA is TGTGCCAGCAGTTTCCTGGGGGTGAACACTGAAGCTTTCTTT. As protein: CASSFLGVNTEAFF.

The rearrangement joins TRBV5-5 to TRBJ1-6; TRBD1 is a possible D gene (5 bases). The V end was cut by 4 bases, the J end by 10 bases, with 21 bases between. This CDR3 spans 16 amino acids. CDR1 and CDR2 from the germline V gene are SGHKS and YYEKEE (reference sequence). CDR3: CASSVLGTPSESPLHF. The CDR3 nucleotides read TGTGCCAGCAGCGTTCTTGGGACCCCGTCGGAATCACCCCTCCACTTT. Full variable domain (outside the CDR3, taken from reference TRBV5-5 and TRBJ1-6): DAGVTQSPTHLIKTRGQQVTLRCSPISGHKSVSWYQQVLGQGPQFIFQYYEKEERGRGNFPDRFSARQFPNYSSELNVNALLLGDSALYLCASSVLGTPSESPLHFGNGTRLTVT.

This clonotype was found a few times. This chain joins TRBV12-3 or TRBV12-4 and TRBJ2-7; D unclear. The length of the CDR3 is 13 residues. Trimming took off 5 bases at V and 0 bases at J, with 8 bases between the two ends. CDR3 nucleotide sequence: TGTGCCAGCAGTAGGATCGGCTCCTACGAGCAGTACTTC. Translation gives CASSRIGSYEQYF.

This clonotype has only a few counts. CDR3 residues: CASSVNIAGGSYEQFF. The DNA of the CDR3 is TGTGCCAGCAGCGTCAATATAGCGGGAGGGTCCTATGAGCAGTTCTTC. V usage is TRBV9 and J usage is TRBJ2-1, with 11 positions matching TRBD2. Germline-derived CDR1 and CDR2 are SGDLS and YYNGEE. V shed 2 bases and J 8 bases; nucleotides not matched to a gene: 9. The length of the CDR3 is 16 residues.

This clonotype was counted only a few times. The CDR3 sequence is CASRSLLTGELFF. The CDR3 DNA reads as TGTGCCAGCAGATCCCTCCTCACCGGGGAGCTGTTTTTT. The chain employs TRBV12-3 or TRBV12-4 and TRBJ2-2; D unclear. Trimming took 6 bases from V and 4 from J, leaving 9 bases between them. The CDR3 is 13 residues long.

The chain has TRBV20-1 and TRBJ2-3; a possible D gene is TRBD1 (5 bases). Germline V lookup: CDR1 DFQATT, CDR2 SNEGSKA (reference sequence). With 6 bases removed from V and 5 bases from J, the gap between germline ends came to 15 bases. The CDR3 loop spans 13 amino acids. CDR3 loop: CSARKGLRDTQYF. The DNA of the CDR3 is TGCAGTGCCAGAAAGGGGCTGAGAGATACGCAGTATTTT.

This clonotype has a count of ten or more. This sequence joins TRBV4-1 and TRBJ2-2; TRBD1 aligns across 7 bases. V dropped 1 base and J dropped 5; count of bases not matched to a gene: 7. The CDR3 length is 16 residues. Germline-derived CDR1 and CDR2 are MGHRA and YSYEKL. The CDR3 DNA follows: TGCGCCAGCAGCCAAGGACAGGGAAGAAGTACCGGGGAGCTGTTTTTT. This encodes CASSQGQGRSTGELFF.

V and J are TRBV7-2 and TRBJ1-1, with D tentatively TRBD1 (6 bases). Germline CDR1 is SGHTA and CDR2 is FQGNSA. This CDR3 is built from 14 residues. V was clipped by 2 bases and J by 5 bases, with 12 bases between them. In nucleotides, the CDR3 is TGTGCCAGCAGCTTATGGGGCAGGGGTACTGAAGCTTTCTTT. Encoded protein: CASSLWGRGTEAFF. Full variable domain (remainder filled in from reference TRBV7-2 and TRBJ1-1): GAGVSQSPSNKVTEKGKDVELRCDPISGHTALYWYRQSLGQGLEFLIYFQGNSAPDKSGLPSDRFSAERTGGSVSTLTIQRTQQEDSAVYLCASSLWGRGTEAFFGQGTRLTVV.

V and J are TRBV5-1 and TRBJ2-1, with D uncertain. V was pared by 4 bases and J by 0 bases, with 17 bases between. The CDR3 spans 17 residues. Germline V lookup: CDR1 SGHRS, CDR2 YFSETQ. The CDR3 is CASSPEPSVISYNEQFF. Here the CDR3 DNA reads TGCGCCAGCAGCCCGGAACCAAGTGTAATCTCCTACAATGAGCAGTTCTTC.

This clonotype was seen more than once but under ten times. This chain connects TRBV4-1 to TRBJ2-7; D is undetermined. Looked up from germline, CDR1 is MGHRA and CDR2 is YSYEKL. Deletions cut 8 bases from V and 3 bases from J, with 17 bases between. The CDR3 contains 14 residues. The CDR3 DNA is TGCGCCAGCGCACTCTCACAAGGACGCTACGAGCAGTACTTC. Amino acid sequence: CASALSQGRYEQYF.

In this sample, this clonotype turned up a few times. J is TRBJ2-1 and V is TRBV3-1; D remains ambiguous. This CDR3 spans 12 amino acids. The V gene's germline CDR1 is LGHDT and CDR2 YNNKEL (reference sequence). Trimming shortened V by 3 bases and J by 15 bases, and 15 bases separated the two germline ends. The CDR3 DNA reads TGTGCCAGCAGCCAGTCGGAAACAGCAGCGTTCTTC. Translated: CASSQSETAAFF.

The table lists this clonotype with many counts. V is TRBV20-1 and J is TRBJ2-3, with D possibly called TRBD1 or TRBD2 (5 bases each). This CDR3 spans 13 amino acids. CDR1 and CDR2 (germline): DFQATT, SNEGSKA (reference sequence). V was cut by 5 bases and J by 6 bases, with 15 bases left in between. CDR3 sequence reads: CSAEDFNRDTQYF. CDR3 in DNA: TGCAGTGCTGAGGACTTTAACAGGGATACGCAGTATTTT.

V and J are TRBV13 and TRBJ2-2; a weak D match, TRBD2 (6 bases). Trimming cost V 3 bases and J 6 bases, with 11 bases left between them. Germline V gene data show CDR1 as PRHDT and CDR2 as FYEKMQ (reference sequence). The CDR3 has 14 residues. The CDR3 sequence is CASSLGGHAGELFF. In DNA form, the CDR3 reads TGTGCCAGCAGCTTGGGGGGTCACGCCGGGGAGCTGTTTTTT. The complete variable domain, with remaining parts taken from reference TRBV13 and TRBJ2-2, reads AAGVIQSPRHLIKEKRETATLKCYPIPRHDTVYWYQQGPGQDPQFLISFYEKMQSDKGSIPDRFSAQQFSDYHSELNMSSLELGDSALYFCASSLGGHAGELFFGEGSRLTVL.

This clonotype was seen at least ten times. The chain couples TRBV24-1 to TRBJ1-2, with a possible D match to TRBD1 (6 bases). The CDR3 has 14 amino acids. The germline V and J ends were trimmed by 2 bases and 2 bases, with 8 bases remaining between them. Germline CDR1 reads KGHDR; CDR2 reads SFDVKD. The CDR3, as DNA: TGTGCCACCAGTGATTCCGGGACAAACTATGGCTACACCTTC. Amino acids: CATSDSGTNYGYTF.

The sample holds a few counts of this clonotype. The rearrangement uses TRBV7-6 and TRBJ2-5; D unresolved. The CDR3 runs to 15 residues. V lost 5 bases, J lost 5 bases, and 18 bases lay in between. Germline assignment: CDR1 SGHVS and CDR2 FNYEAQ. The CDR3 is CASSTQPTLGETQYF. CDR3 nucleotides: TGTGCCAGCAGCACTCAGCCCACCTTGGGTGAGACCCAGTACTTC.

The chain couples TRBV4-2 to TRBJ2-2, with 16 bases matching TRBD2. The CDR3 runs to 17 residues. V shed 4 bases, J shed 5 bases, and the junction held 4 bases outside the gene matches. CDR1 and CDR2 from the germline V gene are LGHNA and YNFKEQ. The CDR3, as DNA: TGTGCCAGCAGCCCCGGGACTAGCGGGAGGGCGACCGGGGAGCTGTTTTTT. Translating gives CASSPGTSGRATGELFF.

The J gene is TRBJ2-2, the V gene TRBV7-7; D is undetermined. Germline-derived CDR1 and CDR2 are SSHAT and FNYEAQ (reference sequence). This CDR3 region has 14 residues. V lost 4 bases and J lost 6, with 12 bases in between. The CDR3 here is CASSSLRAPGELFF. CDR3 bases: TGTGCCAGCAGCTCCTTACGGGCCCCCGGGGAGCTGTTTTTT.

In this sample, this clonotype turned up many times. This sequence joins TRBV20-1 and TRBJ2-7, with 8 bases fitting TRBD1. V gave up 3 bases and J gave up 4 bases; unmatched junction bases: 14. CDR1 and CDR2 from the germline V gene are DFQATT and SNEGSKA (reference sequence). The CDR3 sequence is 16 residues long. For the CDR3, the DNA is TGCAGTGCTAGCGCGCCCCGAGGACAGGGTCCTTACGAGCAGTACTTC. Translating gives CSASAPRGQGPYEQYF.

This clonotype was picked up a small number of times. The V and J genes are TRBV20-1 and TRBJ2-5; tentatively, D is TRBD2 (5 bases). V lost 3 bases, J lost 7 bases, and 9 bases lay in between. The germline V gene encodes CDR1 DFQATT and CDR2 SNEGSKA (reference sequence). This CDR3 contains 11 residues. The CDR3 DNA sequence: TGCAGTGCTAGTAGAGGGTGGACCCAGTACTTC. It is translated as CSASRGWTQYF.

In this sample, this clonotype turned up a few times. The genes are TRBV18 and TRBJ2-7; D may be TRBD1 or TRBD2 (7 bases each). V shed 4 bases and J shed 3 bases, with 16 bases lying between them. The CDR3 has 15 amino acids. Germline assignment: CDR1 KGHSH and CDR2 LQKENI. The CDR3 protein is CASSLGQGGYYEQYF. The CDR3 DNA reads as TGTGCCAGCTCACTCGGCCAGGGGGGGTACTACGAGCAGTACTTC.

In this sample, this clonotype turned up a few times. The rearrangement joins TRBV7-3 to TRBJ2-2, with D tentatively TRBD2 (6 bases). The CDR3 extends over 16 amino acids. V was shortened by 4 bases and J by 1 base, with 13 bases between the two germline ends. Per the germline V gene, CDR1 is SGHTA and CDR2 is FQGTGA. DNA for the CDR3: TGTGCCAGCAGCTCATGGCGGGGAGAGAACACCGGGGAGCTGTTTTTT. Its protein product is CASSSWRGENTGELFF.

This clonotype was observed a few times. The chain links TRBV12-3 or TRBV12-4 to TRBJ2-7; TRBD1 might be the D (5 bases). This CDR3 has 14 residues. The V and J ends lost 4 bases and 7 bases respectively, with 17 bases between them. CDR3: CASSYQDTRVEQYF. The CDR3 region has the DNA TGTGCCAGCAGTTACCAGGACACCCGTGTGGAGCAGTACTTC.

This clonotype was counted a few times. This chain links TRBV7-3 with TRBJ2-7, with D possibly TRBD2 on 5 matching bases. Trimming removed 0 bases from V and 2 bases from J, with 14 bases in between. The CDR3 totals 16 residues. Germline CDR1 SGHTA, CDR2 FQGTGA. The CDR3 nucleotides read TGTGCCAGCAGCTTAACGGGAGAGGACCCGGCCTACGAGCAGTACTTC. It encodes CASSLTGEDPAYEQYF. Complete variable domain (other parts from reference TRBV7-3 and TRBJ2-7): GAGVSQTPSNKVTEKGKYVELRCDPISGHTALYWYRQSLGQGPEFLIYFQGTGAADDSGLPNDRFFAVRPEGSVSTLKIQRTERGDSAVYLCASSLTGEDPAYEQYFGPGTRLTVT.

Only a few counts were recorded for this clonotype. The J gene is TRBJ2-7, the V gene TRBV10-3, with D perhaps TRBD2 (6 bases). Trimming removed 4 bases from V and 2 bases from J, with 15 bases in between. This CDR3 is 15 amino acids long. In germline, CDR1 is ENHRY, CDR2 SYGVKD. The CDR3 DNA sequence: TGTGCCATCAGTGCTACGGGGGACCCAACCTACGAGCAGTACTTC. Its protein is CAISATGDPTYEQYF.

This chain joins TRBV20-1 and TRBJ1-4; D remains ambiguous. V lost 3 bases, J lost 4 bases, and 15 bases lay in between. The CDR3 has 15 residues. Germline assignment: CDR1 DFQATT and CDR2 SNEGSKA (reference sequence). CDR3 residues: CSASPGVLVNEKLFF. CDR3 bases: TGCAGTGCTAGCCCTGGGGTCCTCGTTAATGAAAAACTGTTTTTT.

This clonotype has only a few counts. The chain carries TRBV5-5 and TRBJ2-1; D not certain. The V gene's germline CDR1 is SGHKS and CDR2 YYEKEE (reference sequence). The CDR3 loop spans 14 amino acids. Trimming cost V 0 bases and J 3 bases, with 7 bases left between them. The CDR3 region has the DNA TGTGCCAGCAGCTTGGAAGGGAACTACAATGAGCAGTTCTTC. It translates to CASSLEGNYNEQFF.

This clonotype was seen more than once but under ten times. The J gene is TRBJ2-1, the V gene TRBV6-2 or TRBV6-3; TRBD2 matches at 9 bases. The V and J ends lost 2 bases and 0 bases, in that order; junction bases with no gene match: 14. Germline CDR1 is MNHEY and CDR2 is SVGEGT. The CDR3 runs 20 residues. The CDR3 region has the DNA TGTGCCAGCAGTTACCCGACAGGTCATAGCGGGAGCGACTCCTACAATGAGCAGTTCTTC. This encodes CASSYPTGHSGSDSYNEQFF.

The chain recombines TRBV6-5 with TRBJ2-7, with TRBD2 matching 9 bases. The length of the CDR3 is 17 residues. CDR1 is MNHEY and CDR2 is SVGAGI in the germline V gene. J was trimmed by 1 base and V by 0 bases; bases with no gene match: 7. Here the CDR3 DNA reads TGTGCCAGCAGTTACTCGCTGGTAGCGGGAGTATCCTACGAGCAGTACTTC. Translation: CASSYSLVAGVSYEQYF.

At least ten counts were recorded for this clonotype. The V and J genes are TRBV10-3 and TRBJ2-1, with TRBD2 matching over 10 bases. Germline V gene sequence: CDR1 ENHRY, CDR2 SYGVKD. Trimming cost V 0 bases and J 7 bases; bases outside gene matches: 3. There are 15 residues in the CDR3. This CDR3 is CAISESAGGRNEQFF. CDR3 sequence (DNA): TGTGCCATCAGTGAGTCAGCGGGAGGGCGGAATGAGCAGTTCTTC.